One sample yielded the 27 T cell receptor beta chains listed below, sequenced in a study of T cell responses to AZD1222 COVID-19 vaccine. Produced via immunoSEQ multiplex PCR; TCRdb's table is partial and in-frame only. The sample records about 140,000 clones, roughly 91% being singletons. The sequenced sample was peripheral blood, obtained on day 0 of AZD1222 vaccination. All receptors derive from an adult in good health.

The chain carries TRBV19 and TRBJ2-2; 8 bases match TRBD1. Trimming cost V 4 bases and J 6 bases; bases outside gene matches: 7. Germline CDR1 reads LNHDA; CDR2 reads SQIVND (reference sequence). This CDR3 has 15 amino acids. CDR3 residues: CASSTRTGRSGELFF. The CDR3 DNA reads TGTGCCAGTAGTACCCGGACAGGGCGGTCCGGGGAGCTGTTTTTT. The whole variable domain, remainder taken from reference TRBV19 and TRBJ2-2, is DGGITQSPKYLFRKEGQNVTLSCEQNLNHDAMYWYRQDPGQGLRLIYYSQIVNDFQKGDIAEGYSVSREKKESFPLTVTSAQKNPTAFYLCASSTRTGRSGELFFGEGSRLTVL.

This chain uses TRBV4-3 with TRBJ2-3, with D possibly TRBD1 on 5 matching bases. This CDR3 spans 14 amino acids. Germline CDR1 LGHNA, CDR2 YSLEER. V was clipped by 2 bases and J by 4 bases, with 10 bases between them. CDR3 residues: CASSQNQGADTQYF. CDR3 DNA sequence: TGCGCCAGCAGCCAAAATCAGGGCGCAGATACGCAGTATTTT.

The chain recombines TRBV19 with TRBJ1-3; D perhaps matches TRBD1 (5 bases). This CDR3 has 15 residues. Looked up from germline, CDR1 is LNHDA and CDR2 is SQIVND (reference sequence). V gave up 4 bases and J gave up 2 bases, with 12 bases separating them. CDR3 residues: CASSTSRTTGNTIYF. The CDR3 nucleotides are TGTGCCAGTAGTACTTCCAGGACAACTGGAAACACCATATATTTT.

Only one count was recorded for this clone. The rearrangement links TRBV2 to TRBJ1-4, with 8 bases identical to TRBD1. CDR1 SNHLY and CDR2 FYNNEI come from the germline V gene. Trimming cost V 6 bases and J 7 bases; bases outside gene matches: 4. This CDR3 is 13 amino acids long. CDR3 sequence reads: CASSRDRSEKLFF. In nucleotides, the CDR3 is TGTGCCAGCAGCCGGGACAGGAGTGAAAAACTGTTTTTT.

The genes are TRBV6-2 or TRBV6-3 and TRBJ1-3, with D possibly matching TRBD1 (6 bases). Germline V gene sequence: CDR1 MNHEY, CDR2 SVGEGT. Deletions cut 4 bases from V and 0 bases from J, with 10 bases between. The CDR3 is 15 residues long. Here the CDR3 DNA reads TGTGCCAGCAGTTCGACAGGCAGCTCTGGAAACACCATATATTTT. Translating it yields CASSSTGSSGNTIYF.

The genes are TRBV5-1 and TRBJ2-7, with TRBD2 matching 10 bases. Germline-derived CDR1 and CDR2 are SGHRS and YFSETQ. Trimming at V came to 3 bases and at J to 1 base, leaving 13 bases not matched to a gene. This CDR3 contains 18 residues. The CDR3 nucleotides are TGCGCCAGCAGCTCGATTAGGAGCGGGAGGGCCCAGTCCTACGAGCAGTACTTC. Translating it yields CASSSIRSGRAQSYEQYF.

This chain uses TRBV28 with TRBJ1-2; 7 nucleotides line up with TRBD1. The CDR3 runs 14 residues. Germline V CDR1 and CDR2: MDHEN, SYDVKM. Unmatched junction bases numbered 8, after V lost 3 bases and J lost 7 bases. CDR3 nucleotides: TGTGCCAGCAGTTTTACAGGGGTAAACGGTGGCTACACCTTC. Translated: CASSFTGVNGGYTF.

As concerns this clone: The junction does not match germline at one end; this may be a read error. This chain links TRBV7-7 with TRBJ2-5; D not resolved. The germline CDR1 and CDR2 sequences are SSHAT and FNYEAQ (reference sequence). The CDR3 covers 15 residues. CDR3 protein: CASSLTLDIQETQYF. The CDR3 DNA is TGTGCTAGCAGCTTAACTTTAGACATCCAAGAGACCCAGTACTTC.

V is TRBV19 and J is TRBJ1-5, with unresolved D. CDR3 length: 14 residues. CDR1 and CDR2 from the germline V gene are LNHDA and SQIVND (reference sequence). V shed 8 bases and J shed 1 base, with 12 bases lying between them. The chain's CDR3 is CASGPVTSNQPQHF. CDR3 DNA sequence: TGTGCCAGTGGGCCTGTTACCAGCAATCAGCCCCAGCATTTT.

The V and J genes are TRBV21-1 and TRBJ1-5. TRBV21-1 is a documented pseudogene. CDR3 length: 19 amino acids. The CDR3 nucleotides read TGTGCCAGCAGCTCCTTCCGGGACCGAAAGGAAATAAGCAATCAGCCCCAGCATTTT. This translates into CASSSFRDRKEISNQPQHF.

This rearrangement joins TRBV6-1 to TRBJ1-2; tentatively, D is TRBD1 (6 bases). This CDR3 has 14 residues. Germline loops: CDR1 MNHNS, CDR2 SASEGT. The germline V and J ends were trimmed by 0 bases and 4 bases, with 9 bases remaining between them. For the CDR3, the DNA is TGTGCCAGCAGTGAAGCAGGGGGGGCCTATGGCTACACCTTC. It encodes CASSEAGGAYGYTF.

V is TRBV19 and J is TRBJ1-5; D gene uncertain. Germline V gives CDR1 LNHDA, CDR2 SQIVND (reference sequence). V was shortened by 7 bases and J by 0 bases, with 7 bases between the two germline ends. CDR3 length: 13 amino acids. DNA of the CDR3: TGTGCCAGTAACACGTATAGCAATCAGCCCCAGCATTTT. The encoded protein is CASNTYSNQPQHF.

Here the CDR3 reads CASSSRPGQGNYGYTF. The CDR3 region has the DNA TGTGCCAGCAGCTCCCGACCCGGACAGGGGAACTATGGCTACACCTTC. The genes are TRBV7-2 and TRBJ1-2; 9 nucleotides agree with TRBD1. V lost 4 bases, J lost 2 bases, and 8 bases stayed unmatched. CDR3 length: 16 residues. Per germline, CDR1 SGHTA and CDR2 FQGNSA.

The rearrangement uses TRBV10-3 and TRBJ1-2; no clear D. Per germline, CDR1 ENHRY and CDR2 SYGVKD. Trimming stripped 10 bases from V and 4 bases from J, with 13 bases between. The CDR3 is 12 residues long. CDR3 sequence (DNA): TGTGCCAGTGCCCGGGATTCCTATGGCTACACCTTC. It yields the protein CASARDSYGYTF.

This chain connects TRBV5-1 to TRBJ1-6, with TRBD1 matching over 11 bases. Germline V gene data show CDR1 as SGHRS and CDR2 as YFSETQ. This CDR3 region has 23 residues. Unmatched junction bases numbered 23, after V lost 0 bases and J lost 6 bases. Here the CDR3 DNA reads TGCGCCAGCAGCTTGGCCGGAAATCGGTGGACAGGGGGCAGTTGGGATCTTAATTCACCCCTCCACTTT. Translating it yields CASSLAGNRWTGGSWDLNSPLHF.

This sequence joins TRBV6-2 or TRBV6-3 and TRBJ1-5; D uncertain. V dropped 3 bases and J dropped 0 bases, with 6 bases sitting between them. Germline CDR1 reads MNHEY; CDR2 reads SVGEGT. There are 14 residues in the CDR3. CDR3 residues: CASSYLTSNQPQHF. The DNA of the CDR3 is TGTGCCAGCAGTTATTTAACTAGCAATCAGCCCCAGCATTTT.

The V gene is TRBV5-1, the J gene TRBJ2-1, with D possibly TRBD2 on 7 matching bases. Germline-derived CDR1 and CDR2 are SGHRS and YFSETQ. CDR3 length: 15 residues. V was cut by 0 bases and J by 9 bases, with 16 bases left in between. The CDR3 DNA follows: TGCGCCAGCAGCTTGGCCTCCGGGGGGCATCCTGAGCAGTTCTTC. The encoded protein is CASSLASGGHPEQFF.

This clone appeared once. V gene TRBV12-3 or TRBV12-4 combines with J gene TRBJ2-5; the D gene is possibly TRBD1 (6 bases). CDR3 size: 13 residues. V was trimmed by 6 bases and J by 5 bases, leaving 13 bases between them. CDR3 sequence reads: CASRRTVRETQYF. DNA of the CDR3: TGTGCCAGCAGGAGGACAGTCCGGGAGACCCAGTACTTC.

V and J are TRBV5-1 and TRBJ1-1; maybe TRBD1 (5 bases). CDR1 SGHRS and CDR2 YFSETQ come from the germline V gene. Trimming took 1 base from V and 1 from J, leaving 17 bases between them. The CDR3 is 17 residues long. The CDR3: CASSLNSAGRGNTEAFF. DNA of the CDR3: TGCGCCAGCAGCTTGAATTCTGCAGGGAGGGGGAACACTGAAGCTTTCTTT.

The rearrangement joins TRBV7-3 to TRBJ2-3; 9 positions agree with TRBD2. The length of the CDR3 is 16 residues. V was pared by 3 bases and J by 6 bases, with 10 bases of the junction left unmatched. Germline lookup yields CDR1 SGHTA and CDR2 FQGTGA. CDR3 protein: CASSLIGGRAGDTQYF. In DNA, the CDR3 is TGTGCCAGCAGCTTGATTGGCGGGAGGGCCGGGGATACGCAGTATTTT.

The CDR3 region has the DNA TGTGCCAGCAGTTACGACAGTAACTATGGCTACACCTTC. It yields the protein CASSYDSNYGYTF. The V gene is TRBV6-5, the J gene TRBJ1-2; a weak D match, TRBD1 (5 bases). The V end lost 2 bases, the J end lost 1 base, and 5 bases lay between the germline ends. CDR3 length: 13 residues. Germline CDR1 and CDR2: MNHEY and SVGAGI.

This clone was seen only once. The chain recombines TRBV5-1 with TRBJ1-3; D uncertain. Trimming pared 2 bases from V and 0 bases from J, leaving 6 bases between. The length of the CDR3 is 14 residues. The germline V gene has CDR1 SGHRS and CDR2 YFSETQ. CDR3 coding DNA: TGCGCCAGCAGCTTAATGGGCTCTGGAAACACCATATATTTT. Its translation: CASSLMGSGNTIYF. Combining the CDR3 with reference TRBV5-1 and TRBJ1-3 gives the whole variable domain KAGVTQTPRYLIKTRGQQVTLSCSPISGHRSVSWYQQTPGQGLQFLFEYFSETQRNKGNFPGRFSGRQFSNSRSEMNVSTLELGDSALYLCASSLMGSGNTIYFGEGSWLTVV.

This clone was detected a few times. The chain carries TRBV7-9 and TRBJ1-3; D uncertain. V was shortened by 0 bases and J by 0 bases, with 9 bases between the two germline ends. The CDR3 contains 16 residues. Germline CDR1 SEHNR, CDR2 FQNEAQ (reference sequence). In DNA, the CDR3 is TGTGCCAGCAGCTTAGCACTGGGCCCCTCTGGAAACACCATATATTTT. This encodes CASSLALGPSGNTIYF.

The chain carries TRBV5-1 and TRBJ2-7, with 15 bases matching TRBD2. V dropped 4 bases and J dropped 1; count of bases not matched to a gene: 3. Germline CDR1 SGHRS, CDR2 YFSETQ. The CDR3 totals 16 residues. CDR3 DNA: TGCGCCAGCAGCCAGGGACTAGCGGGGGGTTCCTACGAGCAGTACTTC. Translating it yields CASSQGLAGGSYEQYF.

This rearrangement joins TRBV10-3 to TRBJ1-2, with TRBD1 as a possible D gene (6 bases). This CDR3 has 15 amino acids. V gave up 6 bases and J gave up 3 bases, with 17 bases separating them. Germline V gene data show CDR1 as ENHRY and CDR2 as SYGVKD. CDR3 residues: CAIREQGRGDYGYTF. The CDR3 DNA reads TGTGCCATCAGAGAACAGGGTAGGGGGGACTATGGCTACACCTTC.

This chain uses TRBV9 with TRBJ2-1, with D unresolved. V lost 0 bases, J lost 3 bases, and 4 bases lay in between. Looked up from germline, CDR1 is SGDLS and CDR2 is YYNGEE. The length of the CDR3 is 13 residues. As DNA, the CDR3 is TGTGCCAGCAGCGTAGCTAGCTACAATGAGCAGTTCTTC. Its protein product is CASSVASYNEQFF. Complete variable domain (other parts from reference TRBV9 and TRBJ2-1): DSGVTQTPKHLITATGQRVTLRCSPRSGDLSVYWYQQSLDQGLQFLIQYYNGEERAKGNILERFSAQQFPDLHSELNLSSLELGDSALYFCASSVASYNEQFFGPGTRLTVL.

The J gene is TRBJ1-2, the V gene TRBV13, with D maybe TRBD1 (5 bases). Trimming shortened V by 3 bases and J by 4 bases, and 15 bases separated the two germline ends. The germline CDR1 and CDR2 sequences are PRHDT and FYEKMQ (reference sequence). This CDR3 comprises 15 residues. The CDR3, as DNA: TGTGCCAGCAGCTTGACAGCCGGGACTGCCTATGGCTACACCTTC. Its translation is CASSLTAGTAYGYTF.